The table lists the clone carrying this TCR beta chain with a few counts. The antigen is unknown. Indicated time point: neoterminal ileum biopsy at postoperative endoscopy, about 6 months after surgery. The data are from a study of T cell repertoires in ileal Crohn's disease. The wider study: About half received postoperative treatment, 10 to 11 with thiopurines and around 18 anti-TNF. Study-level results: Compared with CD4 T cells, sorted CD8 cells carried more expanded clones.

TCRB immunosequencing input was about 520 nanograms of biopsy DNA per sample. Measured with immunoSEQ multiplex PCR; TCRdb has only the in-frame clones, and not every one. The sample has about 62,000 clones; 85% to 90% are singletons. V lost 3 bases to trimming and J lost 5 bases; unmatched junction nucleotides: 11. Germline-derived CDR1 and CDR2 are SGDLS and YYNGEE. The CDR3 has 16 residues. V and J are TRBV9 and TRBJ1-2, with TRBD1 identical over 9 bases. Sequenced: ileal tissue. The receptor's source is an adult with Crohn's disease. The CDR3 sequence is CASSGNWGQGPYGYTF. CDR3 DNA sequence: TGTGCCAGCAGCGGAAATTGGGGACAGGGACCTTATGGCTACACCTTC.